Below are 8 T cell receptor beta chains sequenced from a single sample in a study of blood T cell repertoires in COVID-19. The data were produced by immunoSEQ multiplex PCR, yet TCRdb's version contains in-frame clones alone and is incomplete. The data hold 200,000 to 250,000 clones, with about 86% observed a single time. Sequences were obtained from peripheral blood. These receptors originate from a woman aged 25 to 39 who had recovered from COVID-19.

The genes are TRBV6-5 and TRBJ2-5; 9 bases fit TRBD2. The V gene's germline CDR1 is MNHEY and CDR2 SVGAGI. V trimming: 4 bases; J trimming: 7 bases; junction bases outside the gene matches: 10. The CDR3 loop spans 15 amino acids. CDR3 nucleotides: TGTGCCAGCAGTTGGACTAGCGCAAGAAGCGGGACCCAGTACTTC. Protein product: CASSWTSARSGTQYF.

The count of this clone is one. The chain links TRBV20-1 to TRBJ1-2; D remains unclear. The ends were cut back, 7 bases at V and 4 bases at J, with 10 bases in the middle. CDR1 is DFQATT, CDR2 SNEGSKA, per germline (reference sequence). This CDR3 contains 11 residues. The CDR3 DNA reads as TGCAGTGGAGGCGGATTCTATGGCTACACCTTC. It encodes CSGGGFYGYTF.

The chain links TRBV29-1 to TRBJ2-3; 13 bases match TRBD2. V lost 6 bases and J lost 4; bases outside the gene matches: 7. The CDR3 sequence is 15 residues long. CDR1 is SQVTM and CDR2 is ANQGSEA in the germline V gene. CDR3 sequence reads: CSVGATSGRADTQYF. The CDR3 DNA reads as TGCAGCGTGGGGGCCACTAGCGGGAGGGCAGATACGCAGTATTTT.

The chain links TRBV2 to TRBJ1-5; D remains unclear. Trimming stripped 2 bases from V and 7 bases from J, with 9 bases between. This CDR3 is 13 amino acids long. Germline CDR1 is SNHLY and CDR2 is FYNNEI. CDR3 sequence: CASSESRTQPQHF. CDR3 bases: TGTGCCAGCAGTGAATCCAGAACCCAGCCCCAGCATTTT.

This clone has a single count. This CDR3 reads CASSRESYEQYF. CDR3 bases: TGTGCCAGCAGCCGCGAAAGCTACGAGCAGTACTTC. The chain carries TRBV5-5 and TRBJ2-7; D gene uncertain. V was trimmed by 4 bases and J by 3 bases, leaving 8 bases between them. Germline CDR1 is SGHKS and CDR2 is YYEKEE (reference sequence). The CDR3 has 12 amino acids.

The V gene is TRBV11-2, the J gene TRBJ2-7, with D possibly TRBD1 on 6 matching bases. The CDR3 runs 15 residues. Germline CDR1 and CDR2: SGHAT and FQNNGV. Trimming cost V 5 bases and J 0 bases, with 14 bases left between them. Written as DNA, the CDR3 is TGTGCCAGCAGCGGCGACTTACAGGGCTCCTACGAGCAGTACTTC. Its protein is CASSGDLQGSYEQYF.

The J gene is TRBJ1-1, the V gene TRBV4-2; D perhaps matches TRBD1 (6 bases). The germline V gene encodes CDR1 LGHNA and CDR2 YNFKEQ. The ends were cut back, 0 bases at V and 1 base at J, with 9 bases in the middle. The CDR3 covers 15 residues. The CDR3 sequence: CASSQENRANTEAFF. DNA of the CDR3: TGTGCCAGCAGCCAAGAGAACAGGGCGAACACTGAAGCTTTCTTT.

The chain joins TRBV28 to TRBJ2-2; 12 positions match TRBD2. In germline, CDR1 is MDHEN, CDR2 SYDVKM. There are 15 residues in the CDR3. J gave up 7 bases and V 5 bases, and 5 bases lay outside the gene matches. The CDR3 protein is CASSPASGRGGELFF. CDR3 bases: TGTGCCAGCAGTCCCGCTAGCGGGAGGGGCGGGGAGCTGTTTTTT.